This TCR beta chain was profiled in a study of shared clonotypes between healthy human individuals. Assay execution proceeded at the deep level. Each subset's genomic DNA was shared equally among a number of immunoSEQ plates. How the authors handled the data: ImmunoSEQ output lacked quality scores and full-length reads, limiting matched filtering. The data were produced by immunoSEQ multiplex PCR, yet TCRdb's version contains in-frame clones alone and is incomplete. V and J calls and clone size are as listed in that table; D and trimming were resolved from the DNA. The profile covers about 490,000 clones, with around 78% appearing a single time and 13% taken by the ten largest. Study-wide findings and caveats: Sequencing depth was predicted to influence how clonotypes are shared among donors.

Comments on this clone: Its specificity is not known.

Per the germline V gene, CDR1 is SNHLY and CDR2 is FYNNEI. The CDR3 loop spans 18 amino acids. Trimming took 6 bases from V and 5 from J; bases not matched to a gene: 15. The sequence came from a middle-aged woman in good health. Some clones in this sample may be carry-over from other donors' samples. This chain joins TRBV2 and TRBJ2-1, with TRBD2 identical over 11 bases. Sequenced: PBMCs. CDR3 DNA sequence: TGTGCCAGCAGGGCTTTAGGACCGGGACTAGCGGATAACAATGAGCAGTTCTTC. This encodes CASRALGPGLADNNEQFF.